The source of this TCR beta chain is a study of T cells in Graves' hyperthyroidism and ophthalmopathy. Germline V lookup: CDR1 LNHNV, CDR2 YYDKDF (reference sequence). Deletions cut 0 bases from V and 1 base from J, with 7 bases between. This CDR3 has 14 residues. Points from the study as a whole: The model identified upcoming ophthalmopathy a median approximately seven months ahead of onset. In the analysis, a 13 V-J model separated ophthalmopathy from stable hyperthyroidism.

Comment on this clonotype: The antigen remains unidentified.

Subjects aged 18 to 65 presented with newly diagnosed hyperthyroidism of less than 2 months' duration. Each diagnosis drew on symptoms, thyroxine, TRAb, thyroid ultrasound and orbital computed tomography findings. From RNA transcripts, TCR beta CDR3 regions were amplified. Carried out on the TCR CDR3, a first-round RT-PCR used the HTBI primer set. One entry per CDR3 protein results from TCRdb running MiXCR on the multiplex PCR reads. The table includes under 400,000 distinct CDR3 sequences, approximately 14% detected once. The clonotype was recovered from a woman aged 55-70 years with Graves' hyperthyroidism. The genes are TRBV15 and TRBJ2-7; possibly TRBD2 for D (5 bases). Sequencing used blood. The CDR3 coding sequence is TGTGCCACCAGCAGAGAGGAGCGGTCCTACGAGCAGTACTTC. Translating gives CATSREERSYEQYF.